The source of this TCR beta chain is a study of blood T cell repertoires in COVID-19. Across the whole study: PBMCs, B-cell-depleted T cells, or T cells were the source of the cDNA or gDNA that made up the material.

The repertoire was sequenced with immunoSEQ multiplex PCR; TCRdb's copy has only in-frame clones and lacks some. The sample includes around 200,000 clones, around 83% of them seen just once. This TCR was recovered from a woman aged 80 or over in a cohort sampled during active or convalescent COVID-19. The sequencing sample was made of peripheral blood.

The CDR3 spells CASSEKWGEYGYTF. The DNA of the CDR3 is TGTGCCAGCAGTGAAAAGTGGGGCGAGTATGGCTACACCTTC. The genes are TRBV2 and TRBJ1-2; D perhaps matches TRBD1 (5 bases). Germline CDR1 is SNHLY and CDR2 is FYNNEI. CDR3 length equals 14 residues. V lost 2 bases and J 5 bases, leaving 12 bases between the germline ends.